This T cell receptor beta chain was recorded in a study of memory CD8 T cells in hepatitis C reinfection. Time point denoted: pre-reinfection, 55 to 20 weeks before reinfection detection. No in vitro expansion preceded TCR sequencing of the sorted cells. V lost 3 bases to trimming and J lost 12 bases, with 9 bases between them. The germline V gene encodes CDR1 SGHDN and CDR2 FVKESK. There are 12 residues in the CDR3. Some clones are missing from TCRdb's copy, which holds only in-frame ones; the method was immunoSEQ multiplex PCR. Among approximately 50,000 clones listed, around nine tenths were seen once.

This sequence was found in a young man with hepatitis C virus infection. The sequencing input was naive CD8+ T cells sorted from blood. The V call is TRBV14, the J call TRBJ1-6; perhaps TRBD1 as D (5 bases). Here the CDR3 reads CASSQQGVPLHF. In nucleotides, the CDR3 is TGTGCCAGCAGCCAGCAGGGTGTACCCCTCCACTTT. The full variable domain, with the rest looked up from reference TRBV14 and TRBJ1-6, is EAGVTQFPSHSVIEKGQTVTLRCDPISGHDNLYWYRRVMGKEIKFLLHFVKESKQDESGMPNNRFLAERTGGTYSTLKVQPAELEDSGVYFCASSQQGVPLHFGNGTRLTVT.